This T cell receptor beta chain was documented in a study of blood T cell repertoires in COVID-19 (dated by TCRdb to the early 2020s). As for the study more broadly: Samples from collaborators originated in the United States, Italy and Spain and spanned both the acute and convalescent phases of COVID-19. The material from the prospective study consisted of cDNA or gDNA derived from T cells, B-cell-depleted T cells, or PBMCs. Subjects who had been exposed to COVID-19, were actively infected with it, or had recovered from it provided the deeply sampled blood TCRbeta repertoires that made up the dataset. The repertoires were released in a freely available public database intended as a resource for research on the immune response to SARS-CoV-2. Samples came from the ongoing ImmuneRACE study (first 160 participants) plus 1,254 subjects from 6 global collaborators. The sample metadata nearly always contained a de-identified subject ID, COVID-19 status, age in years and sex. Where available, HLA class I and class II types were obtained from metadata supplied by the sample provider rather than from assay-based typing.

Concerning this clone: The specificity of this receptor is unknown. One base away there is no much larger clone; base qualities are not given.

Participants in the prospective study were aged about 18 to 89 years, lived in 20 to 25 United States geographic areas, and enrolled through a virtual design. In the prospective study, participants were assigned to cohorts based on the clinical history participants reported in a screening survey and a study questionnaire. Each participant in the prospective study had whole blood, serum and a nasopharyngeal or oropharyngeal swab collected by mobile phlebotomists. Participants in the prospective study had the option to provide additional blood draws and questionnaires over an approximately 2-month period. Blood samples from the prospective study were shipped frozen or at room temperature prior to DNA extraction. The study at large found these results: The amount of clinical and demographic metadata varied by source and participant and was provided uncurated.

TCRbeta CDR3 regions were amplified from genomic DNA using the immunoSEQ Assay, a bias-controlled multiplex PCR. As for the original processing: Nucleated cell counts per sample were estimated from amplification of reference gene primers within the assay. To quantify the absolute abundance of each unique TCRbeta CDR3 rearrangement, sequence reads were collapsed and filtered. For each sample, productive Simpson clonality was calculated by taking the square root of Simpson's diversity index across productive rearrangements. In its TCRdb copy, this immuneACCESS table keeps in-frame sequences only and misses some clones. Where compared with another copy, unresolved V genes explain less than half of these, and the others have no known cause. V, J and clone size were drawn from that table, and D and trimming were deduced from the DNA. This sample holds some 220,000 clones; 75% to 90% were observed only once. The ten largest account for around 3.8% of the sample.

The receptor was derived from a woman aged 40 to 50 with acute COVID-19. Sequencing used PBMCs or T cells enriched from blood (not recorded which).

At the DNA level, the sequence is TGCGCCAGCAGCTTGAGGGGCGGGGGAACAGATACGCAGTATTTT. It specifies CASSLRGGGTDTQYF. The rearrangement combines TRBV5-1 with TRBJ2-3; TRBD2 fits 7 bases in the junction. V is cut back by 1 base and J by 3 bases, with 5 bases in the junction unmatched. In the germline V gene, CDR1 corresponds to SGHRS and CDR2 to YFSETQ. The CDR3 spans 15 residues, from the cysteine through the phenylalanine. The CDR3 DNA has 45 bases and is translated from base 1.